These T cell receptor beta chains were read from a single sample in a study of T-cell memory formation after mild COVID-19. TCRdb redid the calling of the 5' RACE reads with MiXCR, one entry per CDR3 protein. Among 350,000 to 400,000 distinct CDR3 sequences, 14% were seen once, and the ten largest hold roughly 22%. Specimen: PBMCs or a T cell subset sorted from them (not recorded which). The receptors come from a man aged 18 to 35 who had mild COVID-19 (a few samples of this study predate the infection). Cell type and time point are not known. Each CDR3 is given with its conserved first and last residue. A D gene is named only where the DNA matches it firmly. The size of a clone is reported for some rows only, either as once, few or many, or as a class for expanded clones.

cdr3_length d_call j_call clone_size v_call cdr3_aa cdr3_nt
16 TRBD2 TRBJ2-1 few TRBV10-3 CAISEGLAGVYNEQFF TGTGCCATCAGTGAGGGACTAGCGGGGGTATACAATGAGCAGTTCTTC
15 . TRBJ2-1 few TRBV9 CASSPWGSSYNEQFF TGTGCCAGCAGCCCCTGGGGGAGCTCCTACAATGAGCAGTTCTTC
16 TRBD1 TRBJ2-4 many TRBV11-2 CASSPTPGTAKNIQYF TGTGCCAGCAGCCCCACACCCGGGACAGCAAAAAACATTCAGTACTTC
16 . TRBJ1-1 . TRBV18 CASSLELGGADTEAFF TGTGCCAGCTCACTAGAACTAGGCGGGGCGGACACTGAAGCTTTCTTT
14 TRBD1 TRBJ1-5 . TRBV3-1 CASPQGGVVQPQHF TGTGCCAGCCCTCAGGGGGGGGTGGTGCAGCCCCAGCATTTT
15 TRBD1 TRBJ2-5 few TRBV9 CASSPPSRGHETQYF TGTGCCAGCAGCCCGCCATCCAGGGGGCATGAGACCCAGTACTTC
15 . TRBJ2-2 . TRBV4-3 CASSQDDPLTGELFF TGCGCCAGCAGCCAAGATGATCCGCTCACCGGGGAGCTGTTTTTT
14 . TRBJ1-2 few TRBV6-2/TRBV6-3 CASGPPSLNYGYTF TGTGCCAGCGGCCCACCCAGTCTCAACTATGGCTACACCTTC
15 TRBD1 TRBJ2-5 . TRBV7-2 CASSLFGTEEETQYF TGTGCCAGCAGCTTATTCGGGACAGAGGAAGAGACCCAGTACTTC
16 . TRBJ2-1 . TRBV20-1 CSARRLVVSYLNEQFF TGCAGTGCTAGGAGACTAGTTGTATCCTACCTCAATGAGCAGTTCTTC
16 TRBD1 TRBJ2-5 . TRBV7-6 CASSFGSGGMAETQYF TGTGCCAGCAGCTTCGGTTCAGGGGGCATGGCGGAGACCCAGTACTTC
12 . TRBJ1-1 . TRBV4-3 CASSQGAEEAFF TGCGCCAGCAGCCAAGGTGCAGAGGAAGCTTTCTTT
15 . TRBJ2-5 . TRBV7-8 CASSSLLPGEETQYF TGTGCCAGCAGCTCGCTCCTCCCAGGGGAAGAGACCCAGTACTTC
13 . TRBJ1-2 many TRBV15 CATSRPGRGGYTF TGTGCCACCAGCAGACCCGGACGGGGAGGCTACACCTTC
16 TRBD1 TRBJ1-2 . TRBV18 CASSPPLGTANYGYTF TGTGCCAGCTCACCACCCCTCGGGACAGCTAACTATGGCTACACCTTC
15 . TRBJ2-1 . TRBV7-2 CASSLELSGENEQFF TGTGCCAGCAGCTTAGAACTATCGGGTGAGAATGAGCAGTTCTTC
15 TRBD1 TRBJ1-6 few TRBV2 CASTPSTGIGSPLHF TGTGCCAGCACCCCATCGACAGGGATAGGGTCACCCCTCCACTTT
14 TRBD1 TRBJ1-4 many TRBV7-2 CASSLVRGDEKLFF TGTGCCAGCAGCTTAGTCAGGGGGGATGAAAAACTGTTTTTT
18 TRBD2 TRBJ2-5 few TRBV23-1 CASSPQGPPGEGRETQYF TGCGCCAGCAGTCCACAAGGCCCTCCCGGGGAGGGAAGGGAGACCCAGTACTTC
14 . TRBJ1-1 few TRBV29-1 CSVALHLMNTEAFF TGCAGCGTTGCTTTGCACCTCATGAACACTGAAGCTTTCTTT
15 . TRBJ2-7 . TRBV29-1 CSVEGGPLLLDEQYF TGCAGCGTTGAAGGGGGCCCACTCCTGTTGGACGAGCAGTACTTC
17 TRBD2 TRBJ2-1 . TRBV11-3 CASSSRTSGALYNEQFF TGTGCCAGCAGCTCGAGGACTAGCGGAGCCCTTTACAATGAGCAGTTCTTC
15 . TRBJ1-5 . TRBV30 CAWGPTREPYQPQHF TGTGCCTGGGGCCCGACCCGGGAGCCCTATCAGCCCCAGCATTTT
13 . TRBJ2-1 many TRBV6-5 CASSYGANNEQFF TGTGCCAGCAGTTACGGCGCCAACAATGAGCAGTTCTTC
15 . TRBJ1-3 once TRBV2 CATTRGTLSGNTIYF TGTGCCACCACGCGGGGAACACTCTCTGGAAACACCATATATTTT
15 . TRBJ1-2 many TRBV10-3 CAISESLWQGGGYTF TGTGCCATCAGTGAGTCATTGTGGCAGGGCGGTGGCTACACCTTC
15 . TRBJ2-7 many TRBV4-2 CASSQDGLLRREQYF TGTGCCAGCAGCCAAGATGGGCTATTAAGACGCGAGCAGTACTTC
18 TRBD1 TRBJ1-1 few TRBV4-1 CASSQEGRGLGEDTEAFF TGCGCCAGCAGCCAAGAGGGCAGGGGGCTGGGGGAGGACACTGAAGCTTTCTTT
15 TRBD2 TRBJ2-3 few TRBV10-3 CAISGLAGRTDTQYF TGTGCCATCAGTGGACTAGCGGGTCGGACAGATACGCAGTATTTT
15 . TRBJ1-6 few TRBV20-1 CSASYLGQNNSPLHF TGCAGTGCTAGCTACCTCGGACAGAATAATTCACCCCTCCACTTT
15 . TRBJ1-4 few TRBV7-9 CASSLSRRGREKLFF TGTGCCAGCAGCTTATCGAGAAGGGGACGGGAAAAACTGTTTTTT
16 . TRBJ2-3 few TRBV19 CASRLEGQTSTDTQYF TGTGCCAGTAGATTGGAAGGACAGACTAGCACAGATACGCAGTATTTT
15 . TRBJ2-2 . TRBV10-3 CAISESGSHTGELFF TGTGCCATCAGTGAGTCTGGCAGCCACACCGGGGAGCTGTTTTTT
11 . TRBJ2-7 . TRBV30 CAWRIGGEQYF TGTGCCTGGCGTATAGGGGGGGAGCAGTACTTC
16 TRBD2 TRBJ2-2 . TRBV9 CASSHPGGGRAGELFF TGTGCCAGCAGCCACCCCGGCGGGGGGAGAGCCGGGGAGCTGTTTTTT
15 TRBD1 TRBJ1-1 few TRBV6-5 CASSAPGQAATEAFF TGTGCCAGCAGTGCCCCGGGACAGGCGGCCACTGAAGCTTTCTTT
14 . TRBJ2-7 . TRBV24-1 CATRVWQGYYEQYF TGTGCCACCAGGGTATGGCAGGGATACTACGAGCAGTACTTC
18 TRBD2 TRBJ2-2 . TRBV27 CASSLISSGGAPTGELFF TGTGCCAGCAGTTTAATTTCTAGCGGGGGGGCCCCCACCGGGGAGCTGTTTTTT
12 . TRBJ1-4 . TRBV7-2 CASSLGGGKLFF TGTGCCAGCAGCTTAGGGGGGGGAAAACTGTTTTTT
15 TRBD2 TRBJ2-3 . TRBV24-1 CATQSSGGFTDTQYF TGTGCCACTCAGTCTAGCGGGGGGTTCACAGATACGCAGTATTTT
19 TRBD1 TRBJ2-4 few TRBV7-2 CASSFRDREISEAKNIQYF TGTGCCAGCAGCTTCCGGGACAGAGAAATCTCAGAAGCCAAAAACATTCAGTACTTC
19 TRBD2 TRBJ2-1 . TRBV4-1 CASSQVGTSGGEKGNEQFF TGCGCCAGCAGCCAAGTAGGGACTAGCGGGGGGGAGAAGGGAAATGAGCAGTTCTTC
13 . TRBJ2-1 few TRBV29-1 CSVGVQGVGEQFF TGCAGCGTTGGGGTGCAGGGTGTGGGGGAGCAGTTCTTC
13 TRBD2 TRBJ2-7 . TRBV5-6 CASSTGGVYEQYF TGTGCCAGCAGCACCGGGGGGGTCTACGAGCAGTACTTC
13 TRBD1 TRBJ2-7 . TRBV29-1 CSVGTGTTHEQYF TGCAGCGTCGGGACAGGTACAACCCACGAGCAGTACTTC
11 . TRBJ2-5 many TRBV29-1 CSVAHGETQYF TGCAGCGTAGCCCACGGAGAGACCCAGTACTTC
16 TRBD2 TRBJ2-7 . TRBV6-5 CASSSLSGASLGEQYF TGTGCCAGCAGTTCACTTAGCGGGGCGAGTCTTGGGGAGCAGTACTTC
15 TRBD1 TRBJ1-5 few TRBV6-5 CASRMDRHGNQPQHF TGTGCCAGCAGAATGGACAGGCACGGCAATCAGCCCCAGCATTTT
16 . TRBJ2-7 few TRBV4-1 CASSQGITPSSYEQYF TGCGCCAGCAGCCAAGGGATAACTCCGAGCTCCTACGAGCAGTACTTC
13 . TRBJ2-7 . TRBV3-1 CASSQDRGSEQYF TGTGCCAGCAGCCAAGATCGGGGGAGCGAGCAGTACTTC
14 . TRBJ2-1 many TRBV12-3/TRBV12-4 CASSSRGGGNEQFF TGTGCCAGCAGTTCCCGAGGAGGGGGGAATGAGCAGTTCTTC
14 TRBD1 TRBJ1-1 . TRBV7-9 CASSFQGENTEAFF TGTGCCAGCAGCTTCCAGGGGGAGAACACTGAAGCTTTCTTT
15 . TRBJ2-2 few TRBV29-1 CSVEWGRGAPGELFF TGCAGCGTTGAGTGGGGCAGGGGGGCCCCCGGGGAGCTGTTTTTT
13 . TRBJ1-2 . TRBV6-5 CASSGMGWNGYTF TGTGCCAGCAGTGGCATGGGGTGGAATGGCTACACCTTC
15 . TRBJ2-3 . TRBV7-2 CASSLVTASTDTQYF TGTGCCAGCAGCTTAGTTACTGCTAGCACAGATACGCAGTATTTT